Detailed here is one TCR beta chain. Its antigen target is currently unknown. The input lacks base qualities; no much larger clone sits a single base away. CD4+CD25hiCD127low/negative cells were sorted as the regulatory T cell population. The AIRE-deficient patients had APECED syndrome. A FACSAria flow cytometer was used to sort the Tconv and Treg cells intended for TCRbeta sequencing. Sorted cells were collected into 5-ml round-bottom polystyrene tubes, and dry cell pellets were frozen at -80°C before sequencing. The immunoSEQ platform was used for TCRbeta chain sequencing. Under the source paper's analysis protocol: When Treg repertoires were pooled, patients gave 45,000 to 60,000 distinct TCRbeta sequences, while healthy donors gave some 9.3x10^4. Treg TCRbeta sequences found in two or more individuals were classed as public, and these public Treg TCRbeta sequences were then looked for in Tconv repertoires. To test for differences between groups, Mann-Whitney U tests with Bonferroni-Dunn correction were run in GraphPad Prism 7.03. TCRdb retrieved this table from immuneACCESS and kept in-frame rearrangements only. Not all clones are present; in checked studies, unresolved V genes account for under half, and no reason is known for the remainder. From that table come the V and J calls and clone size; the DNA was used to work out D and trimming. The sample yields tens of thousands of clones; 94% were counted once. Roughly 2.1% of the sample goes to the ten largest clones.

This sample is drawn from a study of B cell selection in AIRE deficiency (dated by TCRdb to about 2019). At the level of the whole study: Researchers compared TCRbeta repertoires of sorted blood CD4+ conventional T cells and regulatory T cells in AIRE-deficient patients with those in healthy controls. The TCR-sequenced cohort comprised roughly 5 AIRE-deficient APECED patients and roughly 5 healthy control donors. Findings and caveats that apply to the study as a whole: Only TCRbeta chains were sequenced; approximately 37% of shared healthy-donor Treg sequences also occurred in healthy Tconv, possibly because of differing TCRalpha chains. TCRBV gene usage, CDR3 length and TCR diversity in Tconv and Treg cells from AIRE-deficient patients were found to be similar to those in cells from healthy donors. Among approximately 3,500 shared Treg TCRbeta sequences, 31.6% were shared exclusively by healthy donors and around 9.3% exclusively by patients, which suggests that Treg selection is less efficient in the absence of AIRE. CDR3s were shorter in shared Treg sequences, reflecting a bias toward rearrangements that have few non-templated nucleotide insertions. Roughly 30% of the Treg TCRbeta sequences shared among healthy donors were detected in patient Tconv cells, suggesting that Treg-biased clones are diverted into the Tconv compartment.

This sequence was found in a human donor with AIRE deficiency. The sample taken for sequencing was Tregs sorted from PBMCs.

The CDR3: CASSLARGRRETQYF. The DNA sequence is given as TGTGCCAGCAGCTTAGCAAGGGGCCGTAGAGAGACCCAGTACTTC. The chain links TRBV7-2 with TRBJ2-5; TRBD1 is possibly the D segment (5 matching bases). Measured from the cysteine to the phenylalanine, the CDR3 is 15 residues long. Kept here is only the CDR3 DNA, which spans 45 bases and is read in frame from base 1. V is pared back by 0 bases and J by 4 bases, with 12 bases lying between the germline termini. CDR1 and CDR2 (SGHTA, FQGNSA) derive from the germline V gene. Joined to the reference TRBV7-2 and TRBJ2-5 proteins, this CDR3 gives the full variable domain: GAGVSQSPSNKVTEKGKDVELRCDPISGHTALYWYRQSLGQGLEFLIYFQGNSAPDKSGLPSDRFSAERTGGSVSTLTIQRTQQEDSAVYLCASSLARGRRETQYFGPGTRLLVL.